The clone carrying this T cell receptor beta chain was seen at least ten times. What it binds is unknown. Trimming removed 0 bases from V and 3 bases from J, with 19 bases in between. Germline loops: CDR1 SGHTA, CDR2 FQGNSA. The CDR3 totals 18 residues. TCRdb re-called the reads through MiXCR, storing one row per CDR3 protein. The table has some 350,000 distinct CDR3 sequences, roughly 20% seen once. This sample is part of a study of T cell repertoires in cytomegalovirus infection. Study-wide context: Public TCR beta signatures provided an indication of both CMV infection and a matching HLA type.

The study, taken as a whole, reports: Ex vivo responses were dominated by HLA-C-restricted CMV-specific TCR beta clonotypes. Frequencies of public TCR beta families were cumulated, and this identified carriers of CMV plus the relevant HLA.

This rearrangement joins TRBV7-2 to TRBJ2-3; D is perhaps TRBD1 (5 bases). The sequence was obtained from a human donor in good health (CMV status not recorded). Some clones in this sample may be carry-over from other donors' samples. Sequenced sample: PBMCs. The CDR3 region is CASSLAPVGREGTDTQYF. CDR3 nucleotide sequence: TGTGCCAGCAGCTTAGCCCCCGTAGGCAGGGAAGGTACAGATACGCAGTATTTT.